The clone carrying this TCR beta chain was found many times. These data are taken from a study of T-cell memory formation after mild COVID-19. V lost 4 bases and J 7 bases, leaving 13 bases between the germline ends. This CDR3 has 14 amino acids. The V gene's germline CDR1 is LGHNA and CDR2 YSLEER. Via MiXCR, TCRdb re-called the 5' RACE reads, giving one row per CDR3 protein. The sample shows some 340,000 distinct CDR3 sequences, 10% to 15% of them seen only once. The chain couples TRBV4-3 to TRBJ2-2, with a possible D match to TRBD2 (5 bases). This clonotype originated in a man aged 18 to 35 who had mild COVID-19 (a few samples of this study predate the infection). Cell type and time point are not known. The sequenced material came from PBMCs or a T cell subset sorted from them (not recorded which). As DNA, the CDR3 is TGCGCCAGCAGCCCCATTGAAGGACTCGGGGAGCTGTTTTTT. Residues: CASSPIEGLGELFF.